This TCR beta chain was recorded in a study of blood T cell repertoires in COVID-19. About the research overall: Italy, Spain and the United States were the sources of the convalescent and acute COVID-19 samples. The cDNA or gDNA used as material had been derived from T cells, B-cell-depleted T cells, or PBMCs.

As processed by the authors: Reference gene primers were amplified, and this amplification served to estimate nucleated cell counts. Assay: immunoSEQ multiplex PCR; the TCRdb copy retains only in-frame clones and omits some. V, J and clone size are those of that table, while D and trimming were read from the DNA. The top ten hold about 1.8% of the sample, which has some 96,000 clones, approximately 86% seen once. Germline V gives CDR1 KGHSH, CDR2 LQKENI. J gave up 4 bases and V 8 bases, and 3 bases lay outside the gene matches. CDR3 length: 13 residues. The V call is TRBV18, the J call TRBJ2-5, with 11 bases lining up with TRBD1. Sequenced input: peripheral blood. The TCR sequence derives from a man older than 75 with acute or convalescent COVID-19. CDR3 protein: CASRTGGGETQYF. The DNA of the CDR3 is TGTGCCAGCCGGACAGGGGGCGGAGAGACCCAGTACTTC.